The rows below give T cell receptor beta chains drawn from one sample of a study of blood T cell repertoires in COVID-19. TCRdb's copy holds only in-frame clones and misses some; the assay was immunoSEQ multiplex PCR. This table holds fewer than 40,000 clones, 85% found once. Specimen: peripheral blood. These receptors came from a human donor in a cohort sampled during active COVID-19. CDR3s include the opening cysteine and the closing phenylalanine or tryptophan.

CDR3 protein	CDR3 length	V gene
CASSLQGADTEAFF	14	TRBV27
CASSYSRLSNQPQHF	15	TRBV6-5
CASSLAAYNEQFF	13	TRBV2
CSASPPTAGDTEAFF	15	TRBV20-1
CASSLVGQGGTEAFF	15	TRBV5-1
CASSSPGQGSSIQYF	15	TRBV7-3
CASSIDGRNTEAFF	14	TRBV19
CATTQYYGYTF	11	TRBV28
CASSGSGANVLTF	13	TRBV6-6
CASSLSTGTPSNQPQHF	17	TRBV6-2/TRBV6-3
CSASTTGTGGLAFF	14	TRBV20-1
CASSQDKASNQPQHF	15	TRBV4-2
CASSLNPLAETQYF	14	TRBV7-2
CASSLAGGVVDTQYF	15	TRBV7-2
CASSQVDRELFF	12	TRBV4-2
CASSVGGLNTEAFF	14	TRBV13
CASRKTSGASAQYF	14	TRBV7-2
CASGLGGQAYEQYF	14	TRBV12-5
CASSLGLLAGTLAKNIQYF	19	TRBV7-2
CASSLDSGRVLGYEQFF	17	TRBV11-2
CASSLQRGLQETQYF	15	TRBV28
CASSLAPQGSHYGYTF	16	TRBV7-9
CASRRQGLNTEAFF	14	TRBV25-1
CASKQAGAQETQYF	14	TRBV5-1
CAWSGSGYGYTF	12	TRBV30
CASSFGTGGAYEQYF	15	TRBV9
CASRKTVGQGAGRTEAFF	18	TRBV27
CASSPGTGAYGYTF	14	TRBV3-1/TRBV3-2
CASSLSSGNTQYF	13	TRBV27
CAGGTLIEQYF	11	TRBV30
CASSYGLAEVTDTQYF	16	TRBV6-5
CASSLAGTGNTGELFF	16	TRBV5-1
CASSERGNQPLHEAFF	16	TRBV6-1
CASSLNRSYGYTF	13	TRBV27
CASSFATGTTEAFF	14	TRBV7-8
CASRARLAGLYNEQFF	16	TRBV2
CASIGLALIYGYTF	14	TRBV2
CASREMDRGLRYEQYF	16	TRBV2
CASSPVPGNTIYF	13	TRBV5-5
CASSVRRGTEAFF	13	TRBV9
CASRTDTGELFF	12	TRBV2
CASSQSGLPETQYF	14	TRBV4-1
CASSADRYEQYF	12	TRBV25-1
CASSPQDSPIYF	12	TRBV18
CASSTLSLSGSDTQYF	16	TRBV7-9
CASSGQPSGAQETQYF	16	TRBV5-1
CASSEESLQPQHF	13	TRBV19
CASSAVDRRTIYF	13	TRBV25-1
CASCYSGQGGVYEQYF	16	TRBV6-5
CASSLIADTQYF	12	TRBV7-9
CASSYRSQTFTDTQYF	16	TRBV11-3
CASTSLGTGSDRAFF	15	TRBV5-1
CASSVTDNPETQYF	14	TRBV9
CASNTIAQGYEQYF	14	TRBV7-8
CASSGATSTDTQYF	14	TRBV2
CASSSQEFFSGNTIYF	16	TRBV7-6
CASSAHPSGKVNTEAFF	17	TRBV9
CASSLRGWYQETQYF	15	TRBV28
CASSESGELQAFF	13	TRBV2
CAWMSGSWIGTF	12	TRBV30